These T cell receptor beta chains were read from a single sample in a study of T cells after yellow fever vaccination. TCRdb ran MiXCR on the 5' RACE reads and lists one entry per CDR3 protein. The profile shows approximately 180,000 distinct CDR3 sequences, 6.2% of them singletons. Sequenced here: CD4+ T cells sorted from PBMCs, sampled on the day of the first yellow fever vaccination. The receptor source for this set is a man younger than 30 who received the YFV17D yellow fever vaccine. Each CDR3 is given with its conserved first and last residue. Each record gives: V gene, clone size, J gene, D gene, CDR3 protein, CDR3 DNA. A D gene is named only where the DNA matches it firmly. Only part of the rows carry a size: once, few, many, or a class if the clone is expanded.

>TRBV6-1|few|TRBJ2-3|TRBD2
CASAGAGGHSDTQYF
TGTGCCAGCGCGGGGGCGGGGGGCCATTCAGATACGCAGTATTTT
>TRBV4-3|few|TRBJ1-2|.
CASSQDTTRHPAYGYTF
TGCGCCAGCAGCCAAGACACCACGCGACACCCGGCCTATGGCTACACCTTC
>TRBV7-9|few|TRBJ1-1|TRBD1
CASSLSGTGALAFF
TGTGCCAGCAGCTTATCCGGGACAGGGGCGTTGGCTTTCTTT
>TRBV11-2|few|TRBJ1-4|.
CASSFSDGEKLFF
TGTGCCAGCAGCTTCTCGGACGGTGAAAAACTGTTTTTT
>TRBV7-2|many|TRBJ2-5|.
CASSATIETQYF
TGTGCCAGCAGCGCGACCATAGAGACCCAGTACTTC
>TRBV25-1|.|TRBJ2-1|.
CASSGQLALRLGNEQFF
TGTGCCAGCAGTGGACAGCTAGCCCTCAGGTTAGGCAATGAGCAGTTCTTC
>TRBV7-2|.|TRBJ1-5|.
CASSLAPRGGQPQHF
TGTGCCAGCAGCTTAGCGCCCAGGGGTGGTCAGCCCCAGCATTTT
>TRBV7-2|.|TRBJ1-1|.
CASSPDRQMNTEAFF
TGTGCCAGCAGCCCAGACCGACAGATGAACACTGAAGCTTTCTTT
>TRBV29-1|many|TRBJ1-5|TRBD1
CSVGQGTQPQHF
TGCAGCGTTGGACAGGGCACTCAGCCCCAGCATTTT
>TRBV9|many|TRBJ1-5|.
CASSVAGGNQPQHF
TGTGCCAGCAGCGTAGCAGGAGGCAATCAGCCCCAGCATTTT
>TRBV6-2/TRBV6-3|few|TRBJ2-4|.
CASSSIVYRDSQYF
TGTGCCAGCAGTTCAATAGTATACCGGGACTCTCAGTACTTC
>TRBV19|few|TRBJ2-1|TRBD1
CASSSLPGTGTYNEQFF
TGTGCCAGTAGTAGTCTCCCAGGGACAGGGACCTACAATGAGCAGTTCTTC
>TRBV20-1|many|TRBJ2-5|TRBD2
CSATLAGGETQYF
TGCAGTGCTACACTAGCGGGTGGGGAGACCCAGTACTTC
>TRBV5-1|few|TRBJ2-3|.
CASSLASKVTDTQYF
TGCGCCAGCAGCTTGGCCTCAAAGGTAACAGATACGCAGTATTTT
>TRBV18|.|TRBJ1-3|.
CASSPSGSGNTIYF
TGTGCCAGCTCACCATCCGGGTCTGGAAACACCATATATTTT
>TRBV7-2|few|TRBJ2-5|TRBD2
CASSLGSSGGALTQYF
TGTGCCAGCAGCTTAGGCTCTAGCGGGGGGGCCCTGACCCAGTACTTC
>TRBV4-3|many|TRBJ2-1|.
CASSQDYPRSSGNEQFF
TGCGCCAGCAGCCAAGATTATCCCCGGAGTAGCGGCAATGAGCAGTTCTTC
>TRBV20-1|few|TRBJ1-1|.
CSANPGGNTEAFF
TGCAGTGCTAATCCCGGTGGAAACACTGAAGCTTTCTTT
>TRBV3-1|many|TRBJ1-1|.
CASSQATEAFF
TGTGCCAGCAGCCAAGCCACTGAAGCTTTCTTT
>TRBV10-3|few|TRBJ1-3|TRBD1
CAIWDSYSGNTIYF
TGTGCCATCTGGGACAGCTACTCTGGAAACACCATATATTTT
>TRBV6-1|many|TRBJ2-3|TRBD2
CASRMKRGPTDTQYF
TGTGCCAGCAGGATGAAGCGGGGCCCCACAGATACGCAGTATTTT
>TRBV5-1|few|TRBJ2-1|TRBD2
CASEMLSSGAHEQFF
TGCGCCAGCGAGATGTTATCTAGCGGGGCCCATGAGCAGTTCTTC
>TRBV5-1|once|TRBJ2-5|.
CASSLVSGCGETQYF
TGCGCCAGCAGCTTGGTGTCAGGGTGTGGAGAGACCCAGTACTTC
>TRBV4-3|many|TRBJ2-5|.
CASSQDPLAPETQYF
TGCGCCAGCAGCCAAGATCCCCTAGCGCCGGAGACCCAGTACTTC
>TRBV7-2|few|TRBJ1-1|.
CASSSQRTAEAFF
TGTGCCAGCAGCTCCCAACGTACGGCTGAAGCTTTCTTT
>TRBV5-6|few|TRBJ1-2|.
CASSFYSVTNYGYTF
TGTGCCAGCAGCTTCTACAGCGTGACTAACTATGGCTACACCTTC
>TRBV12-3/TRBV12-4|many|TRBJ2-1|TRBD2
CASHGGVGEQFF
TGTGCCAGCCATGGGGGGGTGGGTGAGCAGTTCTTC
>TRBV5-1|few|TRBJ2-5|TRBD2
CASNGGTQETQYF
TGCGCCAGCAACGGGGGGACCCAAGAGACCCAGTACTTC
>TRBV5-1|few|TRBJ1-1|TRBD1
CASSQTRTGLVDTEAFF
TGCGCCAGCAGCCAAACTCGGACAGGTTTGGTGGACACTGAAGCTTTCTTT
>TRBV5-1|many|TRBJ2-5|.
CASSSTGWETQYF
TGCGCCAGCAGCTCTACAGGTTGGGAGACCCAGTACTTC
>TRBV12-3/TRBV12-4|many|TRBJ2-2|.
CASSSPGGELFF
TGTGCCAGCAGTTCTCCCGGCGGGGAGCTGTTTTTT
>TRBV20-1|many|TRBJ1-5|TRBD1
CSAIRDSFINQPQHF
TGCAGTGCTATTAGGGACAGCTTTATCAATCAGCCCCAGCATTTT
>TRBV7-2|.|TRBJ1-2|.
CASSFFRTGSYGYTF
TGTGCCAGCAGCTTTTTCCGAACAGGGTCCTATGGCTACACCTTC
>TRBV28|many|TRBJ2-5|.
CASRDPGLKRGTQYF
TGTGCCAGCAGGGACCCGGGACTCAAAAGAGGGACCCAGTACTTC
>TRBV24-1|.|TRBJ1-5|.
CATSDTGSEQPQHF
TGTGCCACCAGTGATACAGGGTCTGAACAGCCCCAGCATTTT
>TRBV12-3/TRBV12-4|many|TRBJ1-1|.
CASSPRNTEAFF
TGTGCCAGCAGTCCGCGGAACACTGAAGCTTTCTTT
>TRBV7-8|few|TRBJ1-5|TRBD1
CASSSGDRGSNQPQHF
TGTGCCAGCAGCTCAGGTGACAGGGGAAGCAATCAGCCCCAGCATTTT
>TRBV5-1|.|TRBJ2-7|.
CASSPAGGHYYEQYF
TGCGCCAGCAGCCCGGCCGGGGGTCATTACTACGAGCAGTACTTC
>TRBV27|.|TRBJ1-6|.
CASSSSVVGKSPLHF
TGTGCCAGCAGTAGTTCTGTCGTGGGGAAATCACCCCTCCACTTT
>TRBV7-2|many|TRBJ2-1|.
CASTLRGSSSYNEQFF
TGTGCCAGCACCCTAAGGGGTTCAAGCTCCTACAATGAGCAGTTCTTC
>TRBV20-1|many|TRBJ2-7|.
CSARQVGTRFVEQYF
TGCAGTGCTAGACAAGTTGGGACCCGCTTTGTGGAGCAGTACTTC
>TRBV5-1|.|TRBJ2-1|TRBD2
CASSLSAPRGDEQFF
TGCGCCAGCAGCTTATCGGCCCCGCGGGGGGATGAGCAGTTCTTC
>TRBV18|few|TRBJ1-1|.
CASSLHRDTEAFF
TGTGCCAGCTCACTCCACAGGGACACTGAAGCTTTCTTT
>TRBV20-1|few|TRBJ1-1|.
CSPSLNTEAFF
TGCAGCCCCTCCTTGAACACTGAAGCTTTCTTT
>TRBV7-9|few|TRBJ1-5|.
CASSLTEQPQHF
TGTGCCAGCAGTCTGACAGAACAGCCCCAGCATTTT
>TRBV7-2|many|TRBJ2-7|.
CASFMPSTYEQYF
TGTGCCAGCTTTATGCCCTCAACCTACGAGCAGTACTTC
>TRBV29-1|few|TRBJ1-1|TRBD1
CSVERTGTFSAFF
TGCAGCGTTGAGAGGACAGGGACATTTAGCGCTTTCTTT
>TRBV5-4|many|TRBJ1-2|.
CASSLWGLSYGYTF
TGTGCCAGCAGCTTGTGGGGGCTCTCCTATGGCTACACCTTC
>TRBV14|many|TRBJ2-1|.
CASSRASSYNEQFF
TGTGCCAGCAGCCGGGCAAGCTCCTACAATGAGCAGTTCTTC
>TRBV5-1|many|TRBJ2-5|TRBD1
CASSSQGTQETQYF
TGCGCCAGCAGCTCACAGGGGACCCAAGAGACCCAGTACTTC
>TRBV9|many|TRBJ2-1|TRBD2
CASSSSGGVYNEQFF
TGTGCCAGCAGCAGTAGCGGGGGGGTTTACAATGAGCAGTTCTTC
>TRBV18|.|TRBJ2-1|.
CASSRVRGRLGNEQFF
TGTGCCAGCTCCAGGGTGAGGGGCCGTTTGGGCAATGAGCAGTTCTTC
>TRBV25-1|.|TRBJ2-1|TRBD2
CASRGAYNEQFF
TGTGCCTCGCGGGGGGCTTACAATGAGCAGTTCTTC
>TRBV4-3|few|TRBJ2-1|TRBD2
CASSQDRRGAGGHNEQFF
TGCGCCAGCAGCCAAGATCGAAGGGGGGCGGGGGGCCACAATGAGCAGTTCTTC
>TRBV7-9|many|TRBJ2-7|.
CASSLVDSSLYEQYF
TGTGCCAGCAGCTTAGTTGACAGTTCCCTCTACGAGCAGTACTTC
>TRBV7-2|few|TRBJ2-3|TRBD2
CASSHGRSGGAADTQYF
TGTGCCAGCAGCCATGGAAGGAGCGGGGGGGCCGCGGATACGCAGTATTTT
>TRBV7-8|few|TRBJ1-5|.
CASSSVRVRLTGNQPQHF
TGTGCCAGCAGCTCAGTCCGTGTGCGACTGACAGGTAATCAGCCCCAGCATTTT